A single sample is the source of the 4 T cell receptor beta chains below, sequenced in a study of long-term antiretroviral therapy in people with HIV. Researchers report immunoSEQ v3.0 was run at survey level. Sequencing used immunoSEQ multiplex PCR; TCRdb keeps in-frame clones, though not all of them. Here the sample spans some 40,000 clones, more than 80% being singletons. Here the sequenced sample was unsorted PBMCs, taken 3.1 years after starting antiretroviral therapy. These receptors were taken from a woman in her 50s with HIV.

V usage is TRBV4-2 and J usage is TRBJ2-1; 7 bases agree with TRBD1. The trim removed 5 bases at V and 16 bases at J, leaving 14 bases unmatched. The CDR3 has 13 residues. The germline CDR1 and CDR2 sequences are LGHNA and YNFKEQ. CDR3 DNA: TGTGCCAGCAGCTCCACACCGGGACAGACTTTTTTCTTC. It is translated as CASSSTPGQTFFF.

The V gene is TRBV21-1, the J gene TRBJ2-7; the table's D call, TRBD2, was not checked against the DNA. TRBV21-1 is annotated as a pseudogene. CDR3 length: 12 residues. The DNA for the CDR3 is TGTGCCAGCAGCCCCGGGGTCCCCGAGCAGTACTTC. This sequence encodes CASSPGVPEQYF.

The CDR3 nucleotides read TGTGCCAGCAGCCCAACAGGGTTGAACACTGAAGCTTTCTTT. Translating it yields CASSPTGLNTEAFF. V and J are TRBV7-6 and TRBJ1-1, with D perhaps matching TRBD1 (6 bases). CDR3 length: 14 amino acids. Germline-derived CDR1 and CDR2 are SGHVS and FNYEAQ. Trimming stripped 5 bases from V and 0 bases from J, with 10 bases between.

The genes are TRBV6-6 and TRBJ1-6; D is unclear. The CDR3 totals 15 residues. Trimming pared 3 bases from V and 0 bases from J, leaving 6 bases between. In germline, CDR1 is MNHNY, CDR2 SVGAGI (reference sequence). In nucleotides, the CDR3 is TGTGCCAGCAGTTATGCTGGCTCCTATAATTCACCCCTCCACTTT. It yields the protein CASSYAGSYNSPLHF.